This T cell receptor (beta chain) was obtained from a study of T cells in Graves' hyperthyroidism and ophthalmopathy. Study-level findings and limits: Peripheral blood also featured most of the thyroid clonotypes expanded above 0.001.

There were TCR beta CDR3 regions amplified from RNA transcripts. HTBI primers were employed in a first-round RT-PCR of the TCR CDR3. In TCRdb, the multiplex PCR reads were re-called with MiXCR into one record per CDR3 protein. The table has about 560,000 distinct CDR3 sequences, 16% seen once. As regards this clonotype: What it binds is not known.

This CDR3 is built from 15 residues. CDR1 and CDR2 from the germline V gene are MNHEY and SVGEGT. Trimming pared 0 bases from V and 4 bases from J, leaving 10 bases between. Sequenced material: blood. This chain joins TRBV6-2 or TRBV6-3 and TRBJ1-3; the D is unclear. This receptor was obtained from a woman between 18 and 29 years old with Graves' hyperthyroidism. CDR3 loop: CASSYSNAVGNTIYF. The CDR3 DNA is TGTGCCAGCAGTTACTCGAACGCCGTCGGAAACACCATATATTTT.